Given below is one T cell receptor beta chain in context. This entry is derived from a study of T cell changes during pregnancy in multiple sclerosis. The repertoire was sequenced with immunoSEQ multiplex PCR; TCRdb's copy has only in-frame clones and lacks some. Here the sample spans about 22,000 clones, roughly 89% being singletons. CDR1 and CDR2 from the germline V gene are SNHLY and FYNNEI. The CDR3 extends over 14 amino acids. The V gene end was trimmed by 3 bases and the J gene end by 5 bases; junction bases not matched to a gene: 2. The clonotype comes from a female donor in good health, enrolled as a control in a pregnancy study. The source was CD4+ T cells from peripheral blood mononuclear cells, collected in the third trimester of pregnancy. The chain joins TRBV2 to TRBJ2-3, with 10 bases identical to TRBD1. CDR3 sequence (DNA): TGTGCCAGCAGTGATAGGACAGGGGGAGATACGCAGTATTTT. Amino acid sequence: CASSDRTGGDTQYF.